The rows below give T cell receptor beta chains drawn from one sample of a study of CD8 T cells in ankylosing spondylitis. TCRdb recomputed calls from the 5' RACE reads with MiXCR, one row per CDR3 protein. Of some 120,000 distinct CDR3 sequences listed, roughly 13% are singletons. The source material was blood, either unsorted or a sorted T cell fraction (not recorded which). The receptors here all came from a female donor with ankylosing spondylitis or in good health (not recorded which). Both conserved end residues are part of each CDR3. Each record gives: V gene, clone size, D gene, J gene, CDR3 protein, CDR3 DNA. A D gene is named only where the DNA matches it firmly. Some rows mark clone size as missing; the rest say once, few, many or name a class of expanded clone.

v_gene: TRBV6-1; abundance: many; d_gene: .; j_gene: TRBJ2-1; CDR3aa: CASSGAWSYNEQFF; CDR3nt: TGTGCCAGCAGTGGGGCTTGGTCCTACAATGAGCAGTTCTTC
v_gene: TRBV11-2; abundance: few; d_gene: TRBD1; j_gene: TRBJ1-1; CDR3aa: CASSITGDPEAFF; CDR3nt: TGTGCCAGCAGCATCACAGGGGATCCTGAAGCTTTCTTT
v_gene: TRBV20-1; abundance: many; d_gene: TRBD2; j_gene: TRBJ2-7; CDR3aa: CSARVASGRTTDEQYF; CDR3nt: TGCAGTGCTAGAGTTGCTAGCGGGAGGACTACGGACGAGCAGTACTTC
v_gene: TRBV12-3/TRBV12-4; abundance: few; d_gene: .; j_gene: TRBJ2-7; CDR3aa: CASSSRTGLSYEQYF; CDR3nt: TGTGCCAGCAGTTCCCGGACGGGTTTGTCCTACGAGCAGTACTTC
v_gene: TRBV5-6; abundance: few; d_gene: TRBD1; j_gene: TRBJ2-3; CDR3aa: CASSMAGQGTADTQYF; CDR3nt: TGTGCCAGCAGCATGGCGGGACAGGGTACCGCGGATACGCAGTATTTT
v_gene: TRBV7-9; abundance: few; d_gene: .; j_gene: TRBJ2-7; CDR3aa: CASSSVRDSYEQYF; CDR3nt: TGTGCCAGCAGCTCCGTACGTGACAGCTACGAGCAGTACTTC
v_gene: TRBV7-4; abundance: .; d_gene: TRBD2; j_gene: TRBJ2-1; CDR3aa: CASSVNGGLSGATFTSSYNEQFF; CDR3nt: TGTGCCAGCAGCGTCAATGGAGGGCTTAGCGGGGCCACCTTTACAAGCTCCTACAATGAGCAGTTCTTC
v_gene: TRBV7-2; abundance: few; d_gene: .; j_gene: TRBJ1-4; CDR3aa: CASSPRPASNEKLFF; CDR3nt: TGTGCCAGCAGCCCTCGTCCGGCTTCTAATGAAAAACTGTTTTTT
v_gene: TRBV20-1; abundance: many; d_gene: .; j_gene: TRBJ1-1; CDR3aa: CSPRGGANTEAFF; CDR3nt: TGCAGCCCGCGGGGTGGAGCGAACACTGAAGCTTTCTTT
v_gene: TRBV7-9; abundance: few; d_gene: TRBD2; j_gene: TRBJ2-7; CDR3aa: CASSFSSGGHNEQYF; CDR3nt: TGTGCCAGCAGCTTTTCTAGCGGAGGGCACAACGAGCAGTACTTC
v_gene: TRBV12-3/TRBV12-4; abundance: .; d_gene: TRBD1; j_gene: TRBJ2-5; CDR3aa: CASSLGGQGAETQYF; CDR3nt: TGTGCCAGCAGTTTAGGCGGACAGGGGGCCGAGACCCAGTACTTC
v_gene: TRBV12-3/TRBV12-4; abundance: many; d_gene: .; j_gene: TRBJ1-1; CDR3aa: CASSLTNKNTEAFF; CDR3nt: TGTGCCAGCAGTTTAACAAACAAGAACACTGAAGCTTTCTTT
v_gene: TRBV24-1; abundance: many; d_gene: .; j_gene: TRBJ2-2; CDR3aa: CATSDVGRTGELFF; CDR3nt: TGTGCCACCAGTGATGTAGGGCGGACCGGGGAGCTGTTTTTT
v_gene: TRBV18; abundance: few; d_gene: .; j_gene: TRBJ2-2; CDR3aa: CASSPQVGELFF; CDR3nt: TGTGCCAGCTCACCACAGGTCGGGGAGCTGTTTTTT
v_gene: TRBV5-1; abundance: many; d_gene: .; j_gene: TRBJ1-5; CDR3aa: CASSLVPGGNQPQHF; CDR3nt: TGCGCCAGCAGCTTGGTCCCGGGCGGCAATCAGCCCCAGCATTTT
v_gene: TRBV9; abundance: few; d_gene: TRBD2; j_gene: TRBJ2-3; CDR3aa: CASSPGLADTSTDTQYF; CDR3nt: TGTGCCAGCAGCCCGGGACTAGCGGATACTAGCACAGATACGCAGTATTTT
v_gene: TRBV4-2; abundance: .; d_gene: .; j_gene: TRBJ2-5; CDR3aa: CASSQGGTQPPQETQYF; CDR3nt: TGTGCCAGCAGCCAAGGAGGGACCCAACCACCTCAGGAGACCCAGTACTTC
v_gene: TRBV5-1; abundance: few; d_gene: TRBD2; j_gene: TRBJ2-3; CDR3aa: CASSSQTPTPGLADTQYF; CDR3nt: TGCGCCAGCAGCTCGCAGACTCCTACACCGGGACTAGCAGATACGCAGTATTTT
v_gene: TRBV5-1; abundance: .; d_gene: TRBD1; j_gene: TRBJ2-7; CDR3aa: CASSLALDRPTYEQYF; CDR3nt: TGCGCCAGCAGCTTGGCGCTGGACAGGCCAACCTACGAGCAGTACTTC
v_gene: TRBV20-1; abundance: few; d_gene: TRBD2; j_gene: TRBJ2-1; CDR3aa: CSASGLAGLSSHREQFF; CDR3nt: TGCAGTGCTAGCGGACTAGCGGGACTATCCTCCCACAGGGAGCAGTTCTTC
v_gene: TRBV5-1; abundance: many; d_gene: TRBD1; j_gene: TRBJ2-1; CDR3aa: CASSSEWTGGASDNEQFF; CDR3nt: TGCGCCAGCAGCTCGGAATGGACAGGGGGCGCATCGGACAATGAGCAGTTCTTC
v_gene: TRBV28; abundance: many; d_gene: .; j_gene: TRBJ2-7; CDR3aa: CASTPLLRDGGHEQYF; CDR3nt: TGTGCCAGCACCCCCCTACTCCGGGATGGGGGGCACGAGCAGTACTTC
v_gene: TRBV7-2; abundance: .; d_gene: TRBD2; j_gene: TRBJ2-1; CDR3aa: CASSVRPWEGPFF; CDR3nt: TGTGCCAGCAGCGTACGGCCTTGGGAGGGTCCGTTCTTC
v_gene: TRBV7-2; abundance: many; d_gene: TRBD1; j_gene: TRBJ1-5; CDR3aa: CASSYGQANQPQHF; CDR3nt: TGTGCCAGCAGCTATGGACAGGCCAATCAGCCCCAGCATTTT
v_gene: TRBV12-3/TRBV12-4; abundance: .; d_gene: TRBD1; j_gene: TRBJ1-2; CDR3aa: CASSSVGTGGYFGYTF; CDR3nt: TGTGCCAGCAGTTCGGTTGGGACAGGGGGATACTTTGGCTACACCTTC
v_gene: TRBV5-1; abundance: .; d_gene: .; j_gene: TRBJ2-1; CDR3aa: CASRPDGYNEQFF; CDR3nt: TGCGCCAGCAGGCCGGACGGTTACAATGAGCAGTTCTTC
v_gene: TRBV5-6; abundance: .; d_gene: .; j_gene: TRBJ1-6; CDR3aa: CASMLLGDSPLHF; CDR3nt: TGTGCCAGCATGCTACTGGGGGATTCACCCCTCCACTTT
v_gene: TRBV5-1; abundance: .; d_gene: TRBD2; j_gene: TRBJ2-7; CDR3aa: CASSHGLAGTVAYEQYF; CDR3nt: TGCGCCAGCAGCCACGGACTAGCGGGTACCGTTGCCTACGAGCAGTACTTC
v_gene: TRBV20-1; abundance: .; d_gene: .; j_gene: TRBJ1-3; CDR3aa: CSARDRFGDSSGNTIYF; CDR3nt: TGCAGTGCTAGAGATCGCTTTGGGGATAGCTCTGGAAACACCATATATTTT
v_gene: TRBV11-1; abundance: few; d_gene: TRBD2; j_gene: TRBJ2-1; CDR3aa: CASSQLQTSGSFRVDEQFF; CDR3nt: TGTGCCAGCAGCCAGCTCCAGACTAGCGGGAGTTTCCGTGTCGATGAGCAGTTCTTC
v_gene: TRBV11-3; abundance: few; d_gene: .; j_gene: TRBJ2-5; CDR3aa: CASSLGPWQTQYF; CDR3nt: TGTGCCAGCAGCTTAGGGCCGTGGCAGACCCAGTACTTC
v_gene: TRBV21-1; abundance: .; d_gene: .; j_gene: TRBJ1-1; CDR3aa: CASSTTGRGMNAEAFF; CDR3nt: TGTGCCAGCAGCACGACAGGGAGAGGAATGAACGCTGAAGCTTTCTTT
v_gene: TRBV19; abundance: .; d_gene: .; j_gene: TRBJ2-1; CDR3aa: CASSRRAAVDYNEQFF; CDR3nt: TGTGCCAGTAGTAGAAGGGCCGCGGTGGACTACAATGAGCAGTTCTTC
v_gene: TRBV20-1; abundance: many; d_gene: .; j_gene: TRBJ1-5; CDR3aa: CSVGWGAGQPQHF; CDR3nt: TGCAGTGTTGGGTGGGGGGCTGGGCAGCCCCAGCATTTT
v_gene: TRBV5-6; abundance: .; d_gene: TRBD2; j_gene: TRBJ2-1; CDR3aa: CASSPARFRGSGYNEQFF; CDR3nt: TGTGCCAGCAGCCCCGCCCGGTTTCGCGGGAGCGGGTACAATGAGCAGTTCTTC
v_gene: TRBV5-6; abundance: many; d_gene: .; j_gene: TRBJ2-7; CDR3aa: CASSFSYEQYF; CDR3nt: TGTGCCAGCAGCTTCTCCTACGAGCAGTACTTC